The rows below give T cell receptor beta chains drawn from one sample of a study of cytomegalovirus exposure and HLA in healthy donors. TCRdb's copy holds only in-frame clones and misses some; the assay was immunoSEQ multiplex PCR. The repertoire holds 150,000 to 200,000 clones, around 68% seen once, with less than 3.5% in the top ten. The material sequenced was PBMCs. The receptors stem from a woman in her forties in good health and CMV-seropositive. CDR3s include the opening cysteine and the closing phenylalanine or tryptophan. The D gene is left open where the match is weak. Some rows have no size entry. The others give once, few or many, or a class for an expanded clone.

V gene,D gene,J gene,CDR3 length,clone size,CDR3 protein,CDR3 DNA
TRBV10-3,TRBD1,TRBJ2-1,13,.,CASGTGDGNEQFF,TGTGCCTCTGGGACAGGGGACGGGAATGAGCAGTTCTTC
TRBV4-2,TRBD1,TRBJ2-7,16,.,CASSQPGTGGYHEQYF,TGTGCCAGCAGCCAGCCCGGGACAGGGGGTTACCACGAGCAGTACTTC
TRBV7-7,TRBD2,TRBJ2-1,14,.,CASSLVAGDNEQFF,TGTGCTAGCAGCTTAGTAGCGGGGGACAATGAGCAGTTCTTC
TRBV6-5,TRBD1,TRBJ1-1,15,.,CASSSPGQGTQKAFF,TGTGCCAGCAGTTCCCCCGGACAGGGGACTCAGAAAGCTTTCTTT
TRBV5-4,.,TRBJ2-5,12,.,CASSGAGVPQYF,TGTGCCAGCAGCGGAGCCGGGGTACCCCAGTACTTC
TRBV9,TRBD1,TRBJ1-2,15,.,CASSVQGAGNYGYTF,TGTGCCAGCAGCGTTCAGGGGGCTGGTAACTATGGCTACACCTTC
TRBV25-1,TRBD1,TRBJ1-1,16,.,CASSEYRQGWNTEAFF,TGTGCCAGCAGTGAATACCGACAGGGGTGGAACACTGAAGCTTTCTTT
TRBV7-8,TRBD1,TRBJ2-2,14,.,CASSYDRVPGELFF,TGTGCCAGCAGTTATGACAGGGTACCGGGGGAGCTGTTTTTT
TRBV6-6,.,TRBJ2-1,15,.,CASTPDRTNYNEQFF,TGTGCCAGCACCCCGGACAGAACCAACTACAATGAGCAGTTCTTC
TRBV9,.,TRBJ1-2,14,few,CASSAVMTGVGYTF,TGTGCCAGCAGCGCCGTCATGACGGGGGTTGGCTACACCTTC
TRBV19,TRBD1,TRBJ2-7,15,.,CASSGLVTGTYEQYF,TGTGCCAGTAGTGGTCTCGTGACAGGGACCTACGAGCAGTACTTC
TRBV5-4,.,TRBJ2-6,14,.,CASGGGSGANALTF,TGTGCCAGCGGGGGAGGCTCTGGGGCCAACGCCCTGACTTTC
TRBV4-1,.,TRBJ1-4,15,once,CASGKGVSTNEKLFF,TGCGCCAGCGGAAAGGGGGTTTCAACTAATGAAAAACTGTTTTTT
TRBV7-2,.,TRBJ1-1,16,.,CASSLSPTGILTEAFF,TGTGCCAGCAGCTTAAGCCCCACAGGGATTTTAACTGAAGCTTTCTTT
TRBV28,TRBD2,TRBJ2-1,17,.,CASSPTSGRAKYNEQFF,TGTGCCAGCAGTCCGACTAGCGGGAGGGCAAAATACAATGAGCAGTTCTTC
TRBV28,.,TRBJ1-4,13,.,CASRAGTNEKLFF,TGTGCCAGCAGGGCAGGGACTAATGAAAAACTGTTTTTT
TRBV6-1,.,TRBJ1-2,14,.,CASSEFGGMGGYPF,TGTGCCAGCAGTGAATTTGGAGGGATGGGTGGCTACCCCTTC
TRBV28,TRBD2,TRBJ2-7,20,.,CASSPNAGTRLADISYEQYF,TGTGCCAGCAGTCCGAACGCGGGAACACGACTAGCGGACATCTCCTACGAGCAGTACTTC
TRBV5-8,.,TRBJ2-2,15,few,CASSLAAGFTGELFF,TGTGCCAGCAGCTTGGCGGCGGGTTTCACCGGGGAGCTGTTTTTT
TRBV7-2,TRBD1,TRBJ1-6,18,.,CASNLGGGQGSYNSPLNF,TGTGCCAGCAACCTTGGCGGGGGACAGGGTTCCTATAATTCACCCCTCAACTTT
TRBV5-1,TRBD1,TRBJ1-3,17,.,CASSLGTGAISGNTIYF,TGCGCCAGCAGCTTGGGGACAGGGGCGATCTCTGGAAACACCATATATTTT
TRBV4-3,TRBD1,TRBJ1-1,13,once,CASSLGQGVEAFF,TGCGCCAGCAGCCTGGGACAGGGGGTCGAAGCTTTCTTT
TRBV28,.,TRBJ1-2,14,.,CASSLPGGLYGYTF,TGTGCCAGCAGCCTACCTGGGGGCCTATATGGCTACACCTTC
TRBV28,TRBD2,TRBJ2-2,17,.,CASTSPPGTSGMGELFF,TGTGCCAGCACCAGTCCTCCCGGGACTAGCGGGATGGGGGAGCTGTTTTTT
TRBV2,.,TRBJ1-1,12,.,CASRGGGTEAFF,TGTGCCAGCAGGGGAGGTGGGACTGAAGCTTTCTTT
TRBV28,.,TRBJ1-3,15,.,CASLSGQNSGNTIYF,TGTGCCAGCCTAAGCGGGCAAAACTCTGGAAACACCATATATTTT
TRBV7-2,.,TRBJ2-5,15,.,CASIPRQAGLGTQYF,TGTGCCAGCATCCCAAGGCAGGCCGGTTTAGGGACCCAGTACTTC
TRBV13,TRBD1,TRBJ2-1,15,.,CASSSQGNPYNEQFF,TGTGCCAGCAGCTCACAGGGGAACCCCTACAATGAGCAGTTCTTC
TRBV19,.,TRBJ2-3,20,.,CASSTVIYRQVGASTDTQYF,TGTGCCAGTAGTACGGTAATATACAGACAGGTGGGGGCTAGCACAGATACGCAGTATTTT
TRBV9,.,TRBJ2-3,15,.,CASSGPGLGTDTQYF,TGTGCCAGCAGCGGCCCGGGACTTGGCACAGATACGCAGTATTTT
TRBV6-1,.,TRBJ2-5,14,.,CASSTTGRQETQYF,TGTGCCAGCAGTACTACAGGGCGTCAAGAGACCCAGTACTTC
TRBV5-4,.,TRBJ2-1,15,.,CASSSGLNSYNEQFF,TGTGCCAGCAGCTCCGGACTGAACTCCTACAATGAGCAGTTCTTC
TRBV7-9,.,TRBJ2-5,15,few,CASSNTGQGKETQYF,TGTGCCAGCAGCAATACTGGCCAGGGTAAGGAGACCCAGTACTTC
TRBV11-1,.,TRBJ2-7,13,.,CASSSSGTYEQYF,TGTGCCAGCAGCTCTTCGGGAACCTACGAGCAGTACTTC
TRBV5-6,TRBD1,TRBJ1-1,17,few,CASREDRGLRMNTEAFF,TGTGCCAGCAGGGAGGACAGGGGCCTAAGAATGAACACTGAAGCTTTCTTT
TRBV2,TRBD2,TRBJ2-5,15,few,CASSEGVAGAVTQYF,TGTGCCAGCAGTGAAGGGGTAGCGGGAGCAGTGACCCAGTACTTC
TRBV27,TRBD2,TRBJ2-2,14,.,CASRWLAATGELFF,TGTGCCAGCCGTTGGCTAGCGGCAACCGGGGAGCTGTTTTTT
TRBV19,.,TRBJ2-7,14,.,CASSIGRIAYEQYF,TGTGCCAGTAGTATAGGAAGAATAGCCTACGAGCAGTACTTC
TRBV9,TRBD2,TRBJ2-5,15,.,CASAVGLAGTETQYF,TGTGCCAGCGCAGTCGGGCTAGCGGGAACAGAGACCCAGTACTTC
TRBV4-1,TRBD1,TRBJ1-6,15,few,CASSQGRGSNSPLHF,TGCGCCAGCAGCCAAGGCAGGGGGAGTAATTCACCCCTCCACTTT
TRBV6-1,.,TRBJ1-2,14,.,CASSEMGTSGGYTF,TGTGCCAGCAGTGAAATGGGGACATCGGGCGGCTACACCTTC
TRBV6-1,TRBD2,TRBJ2-7,20,.,CASSDTGVGGLAGSYHEQYF,TGTGCCAGCAGTGACACAGGGGTGGGGGGACTAGCGGGAAGCTACCACGAGCAGTACTTC
TRBV6-1,TRBD1,TRBJ2-6,19,.,CASSETTGTGGTGANVLTF,TGTGCCAGCAGTGAAACTACGGGGACAGGGGGTACTGGGGCCAACGTCCTGACTTTC
TRBV18,.,TRBJ1-1,15,.,CASSPPYPMNTEAFF,TGTGCCAGCTCACCACCGTACCCTATGAACACTGAAGCTTTCTTT
TRBV7-3,TRBD2,TRBJ2-3,15,few,CASSPGLAGVDTQYF,TGTGCCAGCAGCCCGGGACTAGCGGGAGTAGATACGCAGTATTTT
TRBV30,.,TRBJ1-6,18,.,CAWSVVQGGSSYNSPLHF,TGTGCCTGGAGTGTAGTTCAGGGCGGGAGCTCCTATAATTCACCCCTCCACTTT